Listed below are T cell receptor beta chains from one sample, sequenced in a study of blood T cell repertoires in COVID-19. Repertoires were generated with immunoSEQ multiplex PCR, while TCRdb's copy carries only in-frame clones and drops some. Among approximately 160,000 clones listed, around four fifths were seen once. Material for sequencing was peripheral blood. The receptor source for this set is a man between 65 and 85 years old with acute or convalescent COVID-19. The CDR3 runs from the conserved cysteine through the conserved F or W. The D gene is left open where the match is weak. Part of the rows lack a size; the others show once, few, many or a class for expanded clones.

>NA|TRBD1|TRBV14|TRBJ1-4
CASSQGQGASSAEKLFF
TGTGCCAGCAGCCAAGGACAGGGGGCAAGTTCCGCTGAAAAACTGTTTTTT
>once|NA|TRBV5-1|TRBJ1-2
CASSFDQGNYGYTF
TGCGCCAGCAGCTTCGACCAGGGTAACTATGGCTACACCTTC
>NA|NA|TRBV14|TRBJ2-1
CASSQGGPAVHYNEQFF
TGTGCCAGCAGCCAAGGTGGCCCTGCAGTGCACTACAATGAGCAGTTCTTC
>NA|NA|TRBV27|TRBJ2-2
CASSPTSHRGELFF
TGTGCCAGCAGTCCAACAAGTCACCGAGGGGAGCTGTTTTTT
>NA|TRBD2|TRBV24-1|TRBJ2-1
CATSDTSGGATNEQFF
TGTGCCACCAGTGACACTAGCGGGGGGGCGACCAATGAGCAGTTCTTC
>NA|NA|TRBV24-1|TRBJ2-5
CATSDLRRDQETQYF
TGTGCCACCAGTGATTTGAGGCGGGACCAAGAGACCCAGTACTTC
>NA|TRBD1|TRBV6-5|TRBJ2-7
CASSLWTGTYEQYF
TGTGCCAGCAGTCTCTGGACAGGGACCTACGAGCAGTACTTC
>NA|TRBD2|TRBV4-2|TRBJ2-3
CASSPLGLAGDPTDTQYF
TGTGCCAGCAGCCCCCTGGGACTAGCGGGGGACCCCACAGATACGCAGTATTTT
>NA|NA|TRBV7-2|TRBJ2-3
CASSLRGITDTQYF
TGTGCCAGCAGCTTGCGCGGTATCACAGATACGCAGTATTTT
>NA|TRBD2|TRBV11-3|TRBJ2-1
CASSLRAGAYYNEQFF
TGTGCCAGCAGCTTAAGAGCGGGAGCTTACTACAATGAGCAGTTCTTC
>NA|NA|TRBV9|TRBJ1-1
CASSVVGAGDTEAFF
TGTGCCAGCAGCGTAGTGGGGGCAGGGGACACTGAAGCTTTCTTT
>many|TRBD1|TRBV7-9|TRBJ1-2
CASSLGLRSGTGRLPF
TGTGCCAGCAGCTTAGGACTTAGATCGGGGACAGGGAGGCTGCCCTTC
>NA|TRBD2|TRBV7-2|TRBJ2-5
CASSFSGEYQETQYF
TGTGCCAGCAGCTTTAGCGGGGAGTACCAAGAGACCCAGTACTTC
>NA|NA|TRBV5-1|TRBJ2-1
CASSLVGQVHYNEQFF
TGCGCCAGCAGCTTGGTGGGGCAGGTCCACTACAATGAGCAGTTCTTC
>once|NA|TRBV6-6|TRBJ1-2
CASSHTIEGYTF
TGTGCCAGCAGTCACACTATTGAGGGCTACACCTTC
>NA|TRBD2|TRBV13|TRBJ2-1
CASSAESGGFNEQFF
TGTGCCAGCAGCGCCGAAAGCGGGGGGTTCAATGAGCAGTTCTTC
>NA|NA|TRBV19|TRBJ1-5
CASSIGGNQPQHF
TGTGCCAGTAGTATCGGGGGAAATCAGCCCCAGCATTTT
>NA|NA|TRBV6-1|TRBJ2-7
CASSEIVASEQYF
TGTGCCAGCAGTGAAATCGTAGCTAGCGAGCAGTACTTC
>NA|NA|TRBV6-6|TRBJ1-5
CASSYPGGSNQPQHF
TGTGCCAGCAGTTACCCCGGAGGCAGCAATCAGCCCCAGCATTTT
>NA|TRBD1|TRBV29-1|TRBJ1-2
CSVALIRTGDGSGYTF
TGCAGCGTTGCCCTCATCCGGACAGGGGATGGGTCTGGCTACACCTTC
>NA|TRBD1|TRBV6-5|TRBJ2-5
CASSWGQADHGTQYF
TGTGCCAGCAGTTGGGGACAGGCTGACCACGGGACCCAGTACTTC
>NA|NA|TRBV9|TRBJ1-1
CASSVAPGGDTEAFF
TGTGCCAGCAGCGTGGCACCCGGAGGTGACACTGAAGCTTTCTTT
>NA|TRBD1|TRBV19|TRBJ1-1
CASTVTGGGTEAFF
TGTGCCAGCACCGTGACAGGGGGAGGCACTGAAGCTTTCTTT
>few|NA|TRBV19|TRBJ2-5
CASSLGQNGETQYF
TGTGCCAGTAGTCTTGGCCAAAACGGGGAGACCCAGTACTTC
>once|TRBD2|TRBV5-1|TRBJ2-1
CASSLEGLAGGFYNEQFF
TGCGCCAGCAGCTTGGAGGGACTAGCGGGGGGGTTTTACAATGAGCAGTTCTTC